These T cell receptor beta chains were read from a single sample in a study of shared clonotypes between healthy human individuals. Sequencing used immunoSEQ multiplex PCR; TCRdb keeps in-frame clones, though not all of them. The sample lists approximately 480,000 clones; about 79% were seen once. The material sequenced was PBMCs. These receptors were taken from a woman between 40 and 50 years old in good health. Some clones in this sample may be carry-over from other donors' samples. CDR3s include the opening cysteine and the closing phenylalanine or tryptophan.

v_call: TRBV6-4; j_call: TRBJ2-1; cdr3_aa: CASSQTNEYEQFF
v_call: TRBV19; j_call: TRBJ1-2; cdr3_aa: CASSMAPNYGYTF
v_call: TRBV7-9; j_call: TRBJ2-3; cdr3_aa: CASSPRQLDTQYF
v_call: TRBV15; j_call: TRBJ2-5; cdr3_aa: CATSPRSQAQYF
v_call: TRBV9; j_call: TRBJ1-2; cdr3_aa: CASRVEGANYGYTF
v_call: TRBV19; j_call: TRBJ1-1; cdr3_aa: CASSRGGQSNTEAFF
v_call: TRBV2; j_call: TRBJ1-5; cdr3_aa: CASSVKPRNQPQHF
v_call: TRBV4-2; j_call: TRBJ1-5; cdr3_aa: CASSQGQPYSNQPQHF
v_call: TRBV28; j_call: TRBJ1-5; cdr3_aa: CASNPPDRAAQPQHF
v_call: TRBV18; j_call: TRBJ2-5; cdr3_aa: CASSPGEETQYF
v_call: TRBV5-4; j_call: TRBJ1-2; cdr3_aa: CASSLVGQGVWGYTF
v_call: TRBV5-1; j_call: TRBJ1-3; cdr3_aa: CASSLGVSGNTIYF
v_call: TRBV27; j_call: TRBJ2-1; cdr3_aa: CASSLLSGSRREQFF
v_call: TRBV11-2; j_call: TRBJ2-1; cdr3_aa: CASSLEGASHEQFF
v_call: TRBV27; j_call: TRBJ2-7; cdr3_aa: CASTSLADSYEQYF
v_call: TRBV19; j_call: TRBJ1-3; cdr3_aa: CASEDRPSGNTIYF
v_call: TRBV4-1; j_call: TRBJ2-1; cdr3_aa: CASSRGLAEAEQFF
v_call: TRBV11-2; j_call: TRBJ2-2; cdr3_aa: CASSPRTATNTGELFF
v_call: TRBV5-6; j_call: TRBJ2-7; cdr3_aa: CASSLTSSVGEQYF
v_call: TRBV6-5; j_call: TRBJ1-2; cdr3_aa: CASSYGNRGDYGYTF
v_call: TRBV7-6; j_call: TRBJ1-5; cdr3_aa: CASSPDINSNQPQHF
v_call: TRBV7-2; j_call: TRBJ2-7; cdr3_aa: CASSLGAGVAYEQYF
v_call: TRBV30; j_call: TRBJ2-3; cdr3_aa: CAWSVSLDTQYF
v_call: TRBV7-9; j_call: TRBJ2-7; cdr3_aa: CASSSPGTGTYEQYF
v_call: TRBV7-9; j_call: TRBJ1-4; cdr3_aa: CASSSQTGHEKLFF
v_call: TRBV29-1; j_call: TRBJ2-4; cdr3_aa: CSGTYGAKNIQYF
v_call: TRBV18; j_call: NA; cdr3_aa: CASSLRGGSYEQYF
v_call: TRBV28; j_call: TRBJ2-7; cdr3_aa: CASSGTQSYEQYF
v_call: TRBV28; j_call: TRBJ1-5; cdr3_aa: CASSNWDRGQPQHF
v_call: TRBV7-2; j_call: TRBJ2-7; cdr3_aa: CASSLASSGPYEQYF
v_call: TRBV6-5; j_call: TRBJ1-1; cdr3_aa: CASSYAGTGETEAFF
v_call: TRBV5-1; j_call: TRBJ1-4; cdr3_aa: CASSKPGANEKLFF
v_call: TRBV4-1; j_call: TRBJ2-3; cdr3_aa: CASSHVGGLSTDTQYF
v_call: TRBV11-2; j_call: TRBJ2-7; cdr3_aa: CASSLGPPGAGRYEQYF
v_call: TRBV15; j_call: TRBJ2-1; cdr3_aa: CATSVEVVSNEQFF
v_call: TRBV6-5; j_call: TRBJ1-4; cdr3_aa: CASRKSGGDNEKLFF
v_call: TRBV2; j_call: TRBJ2-5; cdr3_aa: CASSDREETQYF
v_call: TRBV4-2; j_call: TRBJ2-1; cdr3_aa: CASSQDLHSYNEQFF
v_call: TRBV28; j_call: TRBJ2-1; cdr3_aa: CASSLFAHEQFF
v_call: TRBV6-5; j_call: TRBJ2-1; cdr3_aa: CASSYFRNNEQFF
v_call: TRBV7-8; j_call: TRBJ2-5; cdr3_aa: CASSLGRGRAWETQYF
v_call: TRBV2; j_call: TRBJ2-5; cdr3_aa: CASSVASGRSGTQYF
v_call: TRBV7-9; j_call: TRBJ2-1; cdr3_aa: CASSLAGAGTNNNEQFF
v_call: TRBV7-6; j_call: TRBJ2-1; cdr3_aa: CASSLSSRPILNEQFF
v_call: TRBV19; j_call: TRBJ1-2; cdr3_aa: CASSIASGQGDGYTF
v_call: TRBV30; j_call: TRBJ2-3; cdr3_aa: CAWTRGQGQTSASTDTQYF
v_call: TRBV28; j_call: TRBJ2-2; cdr3_aa: CASSLYAGGFAGELFF
v_call: TRBV18; j_call: TRBJ1-1; cdr3_aa: CASSPLDRGNPNTEAFF
v_call: TRBV11-2; j_call: TRBJ2-1; cdr3_aa: CASSLYGATETLAEQFF
v_call: TRBV19; j_call: TRBJ2-3; cdr3_aa: CASSMSPSRSTDTQYF
v_call: TRBV5-1; j_call: TRBJ2-2; cdr3_aa: CASTRQAGELFF
v_call: TRBV7-2; j_call: TRBJ2-1; cdr3_aa: CASSLEGLYEQFF